The clone carrying this T cell receptor beta chain was picked up a small number of times. Its antigen is as yet unknown. The data belong to a study of beta chain features in type 1 diabetes. Study outcomes and limitations: Sequencing used cDNA, and cells with high TCR expression could therefore be over-represented. Shortening that was moderate but significant affected the TCRB CDR3s of Type 1 diabetes patients in all four CD4+ subsets.

CDR3 size: 14 residues. Germline V gene lookup returns CDR1 SGHAT and CDR2 FQNNGV. V was trimmed by 3 bases and J by 1 base, leaving 10 bases between them. The entirety of the isolated RNA underwent reverse transcription, so expressed TCRB transcripts were sequenced. Assay used: immunoSEQ multiplex PCR; TCRdb lists only in-frame clones, some missing. The profile covers 900,000 or so clones, with roughly a sixth appearing a single time and 0.02% to 0.025% taken by the ten largest. Per donor, one heparinised blood draw averaged about 100 mL. Staining for CD45RO/CCR7/CD25/CD127/CD95/CD27 allowed sorting of CD4+ naive, central memory, regulatory and stem cell-like memory cells.

J is TRBJ2-7 and V is TRBV11-2, with a possible D match to TRBD1 (6 bases). Sequencing was performed on naive CD4+ T cells from blood. The receptor comes from a woman aged 18-35 years in good health. In DNA form, the CDR3 reads TGTGCCAGCAGCTTCAACAGGGCGTCCTACGAGCAGTACTTC. This gives the protein CASSFNRASYEQYF.